The rows below give T cell receptor beta chains drawn from one sample of a study of cytomegalovirus exposure and HLA in healthy donors. Assay used: immunoSEQ multiplex PCR; TCRdb lists only in-frame clones, some missing. This repertoire shows approximately 200,000 clones, more than 75% found once; its top ten account for 1% to 1.5%. Input material: PBMCs. The receptors shown here come from a human donor in good health. CDR3s include the opening cysteine and the closing phenylalanine or tryptophan. A D gene is named only where the DNA matches it firmly. The size of a clone is reported for some rows only, either as once, few or many, or as a class for expanded clones.

14	NA	NA	TRBV29-1	TRBJ1-1	CSVVRPILDTEAFF	TGCAGCGTTGTGCGGCCCATCCTGGACACTGAAGCTTTCTTT
15	NA	TRBD1	TRBV18	TRBJ1-1	CASSPGRGRETEAFF	TGTGCCAGCTCACCAGGCAGGGGGCGTGAGACTGAAGCTTTCTTT
14	NA	NA	TRBV28	TRBJ2-5	CASSPRGGEETQYF	TGTGCCAGCAGTCCCCGTGGCGGAGAAGAGACCCAGTACTTC
16	once	TRBD2	TRBV6-4	TRBJ2-7	CASSDSGLAGSYEQYF	TGTGCCAGCAGTGACTCGGGACTAGCGGGTTCCTACGAGCAGTACTTC
14	NA	NA	TRBV6-7	TRBJ1-5	CASSCSTENQPQHF	TGTGCCAGCAGTTGCTCGACAGAAAATCAGCCCCAGCATTTT
13	NA	TRBD1	TRBV7-2	TRBJ1-2	CASSDGDSGGYTF	TGTGCCAGCAGCGACGGGGACAGCGGGGGCTACACCTTC
14	NA	NA	TRBV5-1	TRBJ1-1	CASSLDRAYTEAFF	TGCGCCAGCAGCTTGGACAGGGCTTACACTGAAGCTTTCTTT
13	once	TRBD1	TRBV7-2	TRBJ1-6	CASSTQGEQPLHF	TGTGCCAGCAGCACACAGGGGGAACAACCCCTCCACTTT
14	few	TRBD1	TRBV18	TRBJ1-1	CASSQGQGLTEAFF	TGTGCCAGCTCACAGGGACAGGGTTTGACTGAAGCTTTCTTT
16	NA	NA	TRBV7-2	TRBJ2-1	CASSLGSGYQGNEQFF	TGTGCCAGCAGCTTAGGATCAGGTTATCAGGGTAATGAGCAGTTCTTC
14	NA	TRBD1	TRBV5-1	TRBJ1-3	CASNTGQAGNTIYF	TGCGCCAGCAACACGGGACAGGCTGGAAACACCATATATTTT
16	NA	TRBD2	TRBV5-4	TRBJ2-7	CASSSIKAGGFYEQYF	TGTGCCAGCAGCTCCATTAAAGCGGGAGGGTTCTACGAGCAGTACTTC
12	NA	TRBD1	TRBV29-1	TRBJ2-7	CSVEGQGYEQYF	TGCAGCGTTGAAGGACAGGGCTACGAGCAGTACTTC
15	once	TRBD2	TRBV7-9	TRBJ2-1	CASSSLAGSGDEQFF	TGTGCCAGCAGCTCACTAGCGGGAAGTGGCGATGAGCAGTTCTTC
10	NA	NA	TRBV20-1	TRBJ2-1	CGLQGNEQFF	TGCGGGCTACAGGGAAATGAGCAGTTCTTC
15	NA	TRBD1	TRBV4-1	TRBJ1-5	CASKPWTGRDQPQHF	TGCGCCAGCAAGCCTTGGACAGGGAGGGATCAGCCCCAGCATTTT
13	NA	TRBD2	TRBV2	TRBJ2-3	CAQGGGLRDTQYF	TGTGCCCAGGGCGGGGGACTTCGGGATACGCAGTATTTT
14	NA	NA	TRBV5-6	TRBJ2-7	CASSFRDSPLREYF	TGTGCCAGCAGCTTCCGAGACAGCCCCCTCAGGGAGTACTTC
17	NA	NA	TRBV19	TRBJ2-1	CASSMEGLPPSYNEQFF	TGTGCCAGTAGTATGGAGGGACTTCCCCCCTCCTACAATGAGCAGTTCTTC
14	NA	NA	TRBV7-2	TRBJ2-5	CASSLAGLQETQYF	TGTGCCAGCAGCTTAGCGGGACTCCAAGAGACCCAGTACTTC
13	NA	NA	TRBV7-2	TRBJ2-5	CASSKGLLETQYF	TGTGCCAGCAGTAAAGGACTATTAGAGACCCAGTACTTC
14	NA	NA	TRBV18	TRBJ2-5	CASSPVLGEETQYF	TGTGCCAGCTCGCCTGTCCTGGGCGAAGAGACCCAGTACTTC
15	NA	NA	TRBV11-2	TRBJ2-6	CASSLQGPGANVLTF	TGTGCCAGCAGCTTACAGGGCCCTGGGGCCAACGTCCTGACTTTC
12	NA	NA	TRBV10-3	TRBJ2-7	CAISEGKDGRRF	TGTGCCATCAGTGAAGGGAAAGACGGAAGGAGGTTC
15	NA	TRBD1	TRBV28	TRBJ1-2	CASSLGTGGHYGYTF	TGTGCCAGCAGTTTGGGGACAGGGGGGCACTATGGCTACACCTTC
15	NA	NA	TRBV27	TRBJ1-2	CASSLFTGSNYGYTF	TGTGCCAGCAGTTTATTCACAGGGAGTAACTATGGCTACACCTTC
16	NA	NA	TRBV2	TRBJ2-1	CASSEPPWREIIEQFF	TGTGCCAGCAGTGAACCCCCTTGGAGAGAGATCATAGAGCAGTTCTTC
20	NA	TRBD1	TRBV29-1	TRBJ2-5	CSVEDFYGGFRDSAQETQYF	TGCAGCGTTGAAGATTTTTATGGAGGTTTCCGGGACAGCGCGCAAGAGACCCAGTACTTC
12	NA	TRBD1	TRBV30	TRBJ1-5	CAWDRGNQPQHF	TGTGCCTGGGACAGGGGCAATCAGCCCCAGCATTTT
16	NA	TRBD2	TRBV7-9	TRBJ2-7	CSSSFPGTSGSYEQYF	TGTTCCAGCAGCTTCCCCGGGACTAGCGGATCCTACGAGCAGTACTTC
13	NA	NA	TRBV6-1	TRBJ2-7	CATRHLQLYEQYF	TGTGCCACCCGACATTTACAATTGTACGAGCAGTACTTC
16	once	TRBD2	TRBV27	TRBJ2-4	CASSTLGLASKNIQYF	TGTGCCAGCAGTACACTGGGACTAGCGAGCAAAAACATTCAGTACTTC
16	few	NA	TRBV25-1	TRBJ2-7	CASSGPGLDSSYEQYF	TGTGCCAGCAGTGGGCCCGGTTTGGACAGCTCCTACGAGCAGTACTTC
17	NA	TRBD2	TRBV7-9	TRBJ2-2	CSSSLRTSEMHTGELFF	TGTTCCAGCAGCCTACGGACTAGCGAAATGCACACCGGGGAGCTGTTTTTT
15	NA	NA	TRBV4-3	TRBJ1-1	CASSQVPPGNTEAFF	TGCGCCAGCAGCCAAGTACCCCCAGGGAACACTGAAGCTTTCTTT
15	NA	TRBD2	TRBV11-2	TRBJ2-1	CASSYRLAFYNEQFF	TGTGCCAGCAGCTACAGACTAGCGTTCTACAATGAGCAGTTCTTC
17	NA	NA	TRBV2	TRBJ2-7	CASSEILDKDSSYEQYF	TGTGCCAGCAGTGAAATATTGGACAAGGACAGCTCCTACGAGCAGTACTTC
16	NA	NA	TRBV21-1	TRBJ1-5	CASSKGSTGGNQPQHF	TGTGCCAGCAGCAAAGGGTCGACAGGGGGCAATCAGCCCCAGCATTTT
16	NA	TRBD2	TRBV27	TRBJ2-3	CASSFPGTSLTDTQYF	TGTGCCAGCAGTTTTCCCGGGACTAGCCTAACAGATACGCAGTATTTT
15	NA	NA	TRBV27	TRBJ2-5	CASSPRSGPQETQYF	TGTGCCAGCAGTCCCCGGTCGGGTCCACAAGAGACCCAGTACTTC
16	NA	TRBD1	TRBV15	TRBJ1-3	CATSTRDSFSGNTIYF	TGTGCCACCAGCACAAGGGACAGCTTCTCTGGAAACACCATATATTTT
16	many	TRBD1	TRBV28	TRBJ1-1	CASNRGGQESLEVAFF	TGTGCCAGCAACCGAGGGGGACAGGAATCCTTGGAGGTCGCTTTCTTT
15	NA	NA	TRBV5-1	TRBJ2-7	CASSPGLKSSYEQYF	TGCGCCAGCAGCCCAGGACTAAAAAGCTCCTACGAGCAGTACTTC
15	NA	TRBD2	TRBV5-1	TRBJ2-1	CASSSGLAVYNEQFF	TGCGCCAGCAGCTCGGGACTAGCGGTTTACAATGAGCAGTTCTTC
17	NA	TRBD2	TRBV5-1	TRBJ2-3	CASSSHLAGGPTDTQYF	TGCGCCAGCAGCTCACATTTAGCGGGAGGGCCGACAGATACGCAGTATTTT
13	few	NA	TRBV10-3	TRBJ1-1	CATRTGYGTEAFF	TGTGCCACCCGAACAGGTTACGGCACTGAAGCTTTCTTT
14	NA	NA	TRBV29-1	TRBJ1-1	CSAEGPVMNTEAFF	TGCAGCGCCGAGGGTCCGGTCATGAACACTGAAGCTTTCTTT
18	NA	TRBD2	TRBV7-3	TRBJ2-1	CASSQGLAGAHLGNEQFF	TGTGCCAGCAGCCAGGGACTAGCGGGAGCCCATCTTGGGAATGAGCAGTTCTTC
15	NA	TRBD2	TRBV6-6	TRBJ2-7	CASSWPSGNRYEQYF	TGTGCCAGCAGTTGGCCAAGCGGGAACCGTTACGAGCAGTACTTC
15	NA	TRBD2	TRBV7-9	TRBJ2-3	CASRASGSPTDTQYF	TGTGCCAGCAGGGCTAGCGGGAGCCCCACAGATACGCAGTATTTT
14	NA	NA	TRBV5-4	TRBJ1-2	CASSPDRANYGYTF	TGTGCCAGCAGCCCGGACAGAGCCAACTATGGCTACACCTTC
19	NA	TRBD2	TRBV5-1	TRBJ2-7	CASSPGGLAGGRSSYEQYF	TGCGCCAGCAGCCCAGGCGGGCTAGCGGGAGGGCGAAGCTCCTACGAGCAGTACTTC